This T cell receptor (beta chain) was found in a study of OX40 agonist ivuxolimab in advanced cancers. About the study: With ivuxolimab, an agonistic anti-OX40 (CD134) antibody, patients were treated. Patients with prior anti-PD-1, anti-PD-L1 or anti-CTLA-4 therapy were eligible; approximately 40% had some.

The CDR3 is made up of 16 amino acids. Germline V gene sequence: CDR1 MNHEY, CDR2 SVGAGI. V was cut by 8 bases and J by 6 bases, with 20 bases left in between. Points from the study as a whole: Dose levels from 0.1 to 3.0 mg/kg saw CD4+ and CD8+ blood T cells expand clonally by week 6.

Concerning this clone itself: Antigen unknown.

Sequencing used immunoSEQ multiplex PCR; TCRdb keeps in-frame clones, though not all of them. The sample records roughly 100,000 clones, around nine tenths being singletons. This receptor was identified in an adult with an advanced solid tumor such as melanoma, head and neck, liver or kidney cancer. The sequencing used CD4+ or CD8+ T cells sorted from blood, collected in a trial of the OX40 agonist ivuxolimab. The genes are TRBV6-5 and TRBJ1-6; D unclear. The CDR3 sequence is CASGYSTLTLNSPLHF. The CDR3 coding sequence is TGTGCCAGCGGGTACTCGACCTTAACACTTAATTCACCCCTCCACTTT.